Listed here is a single T cell receptor beta chain. This sample stems from a study of T-cell reconstitution after alpha-beta-depleted transplantation in children. Unique molecular identifiers were used in preparing the TCRbeta library. TCRdb itself ran the PCR reads through MiXCR, one entry per CDR3 protein. The profile shows about 270,000 distinct CDR3 sequences, about a tenth of them singletons. V shed 3 bases, J shed 0 bases, and the junction held 9 bases outside the gene matches. Germline assignment: CDR1 MGHRA and CDR2 YSYEKL. The CDR3 has 18 residues. The material sequenced was PBMCs from the stem cell graft donor, taken from the stem cell graft. The receptor's source is a human donor who donated a stem cell graft to a child with SCID. The chain has TRBV4-1 and TRBJ1-5; 9 bases are a match to TRBD1. The CDR3 nucleotides read TGCGCCAGCAGCCACCTCCCGGGACAGGGAGATAGCAATCAGCCCCAGCATTTT. It is translated as CASSHLPGQGDSNQPQHF.